The 7 T cell receptor beta chains listed next were all sequenced from one sample in a study of cytomegalovirus exposure and HLA in healthy donors. 13 Jbeta primers and 60 Vbeta primers were used for the PCR. Sequencing was performed with immunoSEQ multiplex PCR; in TCRdb, only in-frame clones are kept and a portion is missing. This sample contains some 130,000 clones. The specimen sequenced was PBMCs. The receptors originated from a woman between 35 and 50 years old in good health and CMV-seropositive.

V gene TRBV9 combines with J gene TRBJ2-1; 7 nucleotides align to TRBD2. Germline V CDR1 and CDR2: SGDLS, YYNGEE. This CDR3 is built from 15 residues. V lost 2 bases and J lost 4; bases outside the gene matches: 6. CDR3 region: CASSVYGGSYNEQFF. CDR3 nucleotide sequence: TGTGCCAGCAGCGTCTATGGCGGGAGTTACAATGAGCAGTTCTTC.

The chain employs TRBV28 and TRBJ1-5, with D uncertain. CDR3 size: 12 residues. Trimming pared 6 bases from V and 9 bases from J, leaving 12 bases between. Germline CDR1 MDHEN, CDR2 SYDVKM. In DNA form, the CDR3 reads TGTGCCAGCAGGGGAGGGATTCGGCCCCAGCATTTT. Its protein product is CASRGGIRPQHF.

The V and J genes are TRBV5-4 and TRBJ2-5; 7 bases are a match to TRBD1. The CDR3 is made up of 17 amino acids. The V gene's germline CDR1 is SGHNT and CDR2 YYREEE (reference sequence). J lost 4 bases, V lost 0 bases, and 12 bases had no gene match. The CDR3 protein is CASSLEGGADLLETQYF. DNA of the CDR3: TGTGCCAGCAGCTTGGAAGGGGGCGCAGATCTATTAGAGACCCAGTACTTC. Supplemented by reference TRBV5-4 and TRBJ2-5, the full variable domain reads ETGVTQSPTHLIKTRGQQVTLRCSSQSGHNTVSWYQQALGQGPQFIFQYYREEENGRGNFPPRFSGLQFPNYSSELNVNALELDDSALYLCASSLEGGADLLETQYFGPGTRLLVL.

DNA for the CDR3: TGTGCCAGCAGCACGGGACTAGCGGACTATATCTACGAGCAGTACTTC. Translation gives CASSTGLADYIYEQYF. The V gene is TRBV5-6, the J gene TRBJ2-5; 11 bases are a match to TRBD2. The tail of the sequence fits TRBJ2-7 better, so the J call may be wrong. The germline V gene has CDR1 SGHDT and CDR2 YYEEEE. The CDR3 has 16 residues.

The J gene is TRBJ2-1, the V gene TRBV10-3; TRBD1 aligns across 9 bases. The CDR3 has 15 residues. Trimming cost V 9 bases and J 8 bases; bases outside gene matches: 14. Germline V gives CDR1 ENHRY, CDR2 SYGVKD. The CDR3 region has the DNA TGTGCCATAAAAACCGGGACAGGGTTTTCCGATGAGCAGTTCTTC. Its translation: CAIKTGTGFSDEQFF.

The chain employs TRBV7-9 and TRBJ1-1, with 9 bases identical to TRBD1. J lost 5 bases, V lost 0 bases, and 1 base had no gene match. Per the germline V gene, CDR1 is SEHNR and CDR2 is FQNEAQ (reference sequence). This CDR3 spans 14 amino acids. In nucleotides, the CDR3 is TGTGCCAGCAGCTTAGCGACAGGGGGAACTGAAGCTTTCTTT. As protein: CASSLATGGTEAFF.

The CDR3 coding sequence is TGTGCCAGCAGCCCGGCTAGCGGGAGGGCCAATGAGCAGTTCTTC. Translated: CASSPASGRANEQFF. This chain connects TRBV9 to TRBJ2-1; 12 positions agree with TRBD2. The germline gives CDR1 SGDLS, CDR2 YYNGEE. The V segment lost 4 bases and the J segment 6 bases; nucleotides outside the gene matches: 5. The CDR3 runs to 15 residues.